The 7 T cell receptor beta chains below all came from one sample that was sequenced in a study of T cell responses to AZD1222 COVID-19 vaccine. This table comes from immunoSEQ multiplex PCR, and its TCRdb copy is limited to in-frame clones, with some not included. The data hold about 140,000 clones, with 80% to 90% observed a single time. The source material was peripheral blood, sampled on day 0 of AZD1222 vaccination. These receptors originate from an adult in good health.

The V call is TRBV14, the J call TRBJ1-1; a weak D match, TRBD1 (6 bases). This CDR3 spans 13 amino acids. Germline V gives CDR1 SGHDN, CDR2 FVKESK. Trimming removed 5 bases at V and 1 base at J, with 8 bases between. The DNA for the CDR3 is TGTGCCAGCAGCTTACAGGGGAACACTGAAGCTTTCTTT. Its translation: CASSLQGNTEAFF.

The J gene is TRBJ1-4, the V gene TRBV7-9; D possibly corresponds to TRBD1 (6 bases). CDR1 SEHNR and CDR2 FQNEAQ come from the germline V gene (reference sequence). Trimming took off 5 bases at V and 14 bases at J, with 18 bases between the two ends. The CDR3 runs to 13 residues. The CDR3 nucleotides read TGTGCCAGCAGCCTGGGGGCCACGGCTGGGCTGTTTTTT. Its translation is CASSLGATAGLFF.

The V gene is TRBV2, the J gene TRBJ1-5; no firm D call. Germline V lookup: CDR1 SNHLY, CDR2 FYNNEI. The CDR3 length is 15 residues. V lost 1 base to trimming and J lost 6 bases, with 13 bases between them. CDR3: CASSEEGLKGQPQHF. The CDR3 region has the DNA TGTGCCAGCAGTGAAGAGGGATTGAAGGGTCAGCCCCAGCATTTT.

The rearrangement joins TRBV4-1 to TRBJ1-2; no reliable D call. The length of the CDR3 is 13 residues. CDR1 MGHRA and CDR2 YSYEKL come from the germline V gene. Trimming left V 1 base short and J 4 bases short, with 7 bases between. The CDR3: CASSQVWFYGYTF. DNA for the CDR3: TGCGCCAGCAGCCAAGTATGGTTCTATGGCTACACCTTC.

V and J are TRBV28 and TRBJ1-3, with D unclear. This CDR3 has 14 amino acids. With 6 bases removed from V and 1 base from J, the gap between germline ends came to 10 bases. Germline lookup yields CDR1 MDHEN and CDR2 SYDVKM. As DNA, the CDR3 is TGTGCCAGCAGGCCGCCGGGATCTGGAAACACCATATATTTT. This codes for CASRPPGSGNTIYF.

The genes are TRBV27 and TRBJ2-4; 7 nucleotides align to TRBD1. The CDR3 covers 16 residues. The V and J ends lost 5 bases and 1 base, in that order; junction bases with no gene match: 8. Germline loops: CDR1 MNHEY, CDR2 SMNVEV (reference sequence). This CDR3 reads CASSLDRVSAKNIQYF. CDR3 bases: TGTGCCAGCAGTCTAGACAGGGTGTCGGCCAAAAACATTCAGTACTTC.

The V and J genes are TRBV27 and TRBJ1-5; D unresolved. With 5 bases removed from V and 9 bases from J, the gap between germline ends came to 17 bases. There are 14 residues in the CDR3. CDR1 MNHEY and CDR2 SMNVEV come from the germline V gene (reference sequence). Written as DNA, the CDR3 is TGTGCCAGCAGTGGGGAGTCAGGTGTAAGGCCCCAGCATTTT. The encoded protein is CASSGESGVRPQHF.